This entry concerns a single TCR beta chain. This clonotype was counted between two and nine times. This clone's antigen is unknown. Base qualities are not recorded, but no much larger clone differs from it by a single base. Libraries were built with RT-PCR. Sequencing relied on a NextSeq 550. TCRdb handled the public reads itself, with Q25 trimming in fastp and clone calling in MiXCR, and kept productive beta chains. Rows with one shared CDR3 protein collapse into an entry with the most common genes and DNA. The sample table lists about 960,000 distinct CDR3 sequences, under 20% of them with a count of one. The biggest ten clones account for around 6% of the sample. These data come from a study of patients and donors after allogeneic stem cell transplantation (TCRdb year 2020). CDR1 and CDR2 were assigned from the germline V gene as SGHAT and FQNNGV. The V and J ends are trimmed by 1 base and 5 bases, leaving 17 bases between them. Including cysteine and phenylalanine, the CDR3 has 16 amino acids. The read is trimmed to its CDR3 DNA, 48 bases read in frame from base 1.

The rearranged chain carries TRBV11-2 and TRBJ2-5; the best D guess is TRBD2, with 5 bases matching. The receptor was derived from a human donor who was either an allogeneic HSCT recipient or a stem cell or donor lymphocyte infusion donor (not recorded which). It is not recorded whose cells these are; they may come from a transplant donor. Sample: blood, either unsorted or a sorted T cell fraction (not recorded which). The encoded CDR3 is CASSLGEGYWEETQYF. At the DNA level, the sequence is TGTGCCAGCAGCTTAGGGGAAGGGTACTGGGAGGAGACCCAGTACTTC.